This T cell receptor beta chain was sequenced for a study of cytomegalovirus exposure and HLA in healthy donors. Germline CDR1 MRHNA, CDR2 SNTAGT. V dropped 4 bases and J dropped 9; count of bases not matched to a gene: 5. The CDR3 loop spans 13 amino acids. The PCR had 60 Vbeta and 13 Jbeta primers. Method: immunoSEQ multiplex PCR; TCRdb's copy keeps in-frame clones and lacks some. The sample has 150,000 to 200,000 clones; around 81% are singletons. The chain uses TRBV6-4 and TRBJ2-1, with 8 bases aligning to TRBD2. Sequenced material: PBMCs. The clonotype comes from a woman between 18 and 30 years old in good health and CMV-seropositive. The CDR3 coding sequence is TGTGCCAGCAGTGGCGGACTAGCTGGTGAGCAGTTCTTC. It codes for CASSGGLAGEQFF.